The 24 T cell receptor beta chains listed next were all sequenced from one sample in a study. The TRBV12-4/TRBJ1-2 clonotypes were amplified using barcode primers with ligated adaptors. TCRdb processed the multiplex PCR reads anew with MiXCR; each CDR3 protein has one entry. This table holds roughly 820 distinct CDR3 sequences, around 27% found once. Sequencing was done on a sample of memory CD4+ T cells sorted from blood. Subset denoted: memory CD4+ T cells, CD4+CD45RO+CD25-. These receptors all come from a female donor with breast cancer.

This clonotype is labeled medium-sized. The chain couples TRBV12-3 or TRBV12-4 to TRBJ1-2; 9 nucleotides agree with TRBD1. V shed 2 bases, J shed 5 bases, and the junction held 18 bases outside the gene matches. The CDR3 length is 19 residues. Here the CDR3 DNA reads TGTGCCAGCAGTTTATCGGGGACAGGGATCGCCAAAACAGATTATGGCTACACCTTC. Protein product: CASSLSGTGIAKTDYGYTF.

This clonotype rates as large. The CDR3 region has the DNA TGTGCCAGCAGTCCCGGACAGAGCTATGGCTACACCTTC. Translated, it gives CASSPGQSYGYTF. V usage is TRBV12-3 or TRBV12-4 and J usage is TRBJ1-2; weak D call: TRBD1 (6 bases). V lost 5 bases and J 4 bases, leaving 11 bases between the germline ends. The CDR3 length is 13 residues.

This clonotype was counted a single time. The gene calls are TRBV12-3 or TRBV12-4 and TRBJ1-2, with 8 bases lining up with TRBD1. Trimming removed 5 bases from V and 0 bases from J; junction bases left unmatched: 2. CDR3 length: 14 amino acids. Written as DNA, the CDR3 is TGTGCCAGCAGTGTGACAGGGGCTAACTATGGCTACACCTTC. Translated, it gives CASSVTGANYGYTF.

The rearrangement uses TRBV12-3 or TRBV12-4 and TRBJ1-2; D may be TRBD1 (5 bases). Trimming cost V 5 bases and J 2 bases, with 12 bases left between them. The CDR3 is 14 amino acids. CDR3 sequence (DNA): TGTGCCAGCAGTCCCGGACATGGGAACTATGGCTACACCTTC. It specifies CASSPGHGNYGYTF.

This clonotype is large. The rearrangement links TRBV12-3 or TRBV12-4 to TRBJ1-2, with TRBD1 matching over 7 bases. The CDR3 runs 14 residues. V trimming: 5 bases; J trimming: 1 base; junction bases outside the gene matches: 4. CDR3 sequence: CASSRQGINYGYTF. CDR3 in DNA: TGTGCCAGCAGTCGACAGGGTATTAACTATGGCTACACCTTC.

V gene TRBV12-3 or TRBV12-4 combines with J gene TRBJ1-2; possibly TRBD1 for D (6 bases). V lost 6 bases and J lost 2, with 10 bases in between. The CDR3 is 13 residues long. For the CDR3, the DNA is TGTGCCAGCAGGGACAGCTTAAACTATGGCTACACCTTC. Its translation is CASRDSLNYGYTF.

CDR3 in DNA: TGTGCCAGCAGTCCTGGGACAGCTAACTATGGCTACACCTTC. This gives the protein CASSPGTANYGYTF. The chain couples TRBV12-3 or TRBV12-4 to TRBJ1-2; TRBD1 matches at 7 bases. The CDR3 consists of 14 residues. After removal of 5 bases from V and 0 bases from J, the junction contained 3 bases not matched to a gene.

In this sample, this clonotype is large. The CDR3 loop is CASQGTSGYTF. The CDR3 DNA reads TGTGCCAGTCAGGGGACTTCTGGCTACACCTTC. This chain connects TRBV12-3 or TRBV12-4 to TRBJ1-2; D may be TRBD1 (6 bases). The CDR3 length is 11 residues. V lost 9 bases, J lost 7 bases, and 12 bases lay in between.

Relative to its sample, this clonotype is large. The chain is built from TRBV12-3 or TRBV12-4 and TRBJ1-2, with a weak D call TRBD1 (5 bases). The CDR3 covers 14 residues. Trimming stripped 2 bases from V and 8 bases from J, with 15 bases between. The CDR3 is CASSLKGLDRGYTF. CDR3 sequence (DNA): TGTGCCAGCAGTTTAAAGGGGCTCGATCGGGGCTACACCTTC.

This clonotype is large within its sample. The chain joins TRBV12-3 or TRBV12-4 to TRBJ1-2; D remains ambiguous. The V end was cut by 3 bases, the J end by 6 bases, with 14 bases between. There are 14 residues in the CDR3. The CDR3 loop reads CASSFTAHGNGYTF. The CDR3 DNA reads TGTGCCAGCAGTTTCACAGCCCACGGGAATGGCTACACCTTC.

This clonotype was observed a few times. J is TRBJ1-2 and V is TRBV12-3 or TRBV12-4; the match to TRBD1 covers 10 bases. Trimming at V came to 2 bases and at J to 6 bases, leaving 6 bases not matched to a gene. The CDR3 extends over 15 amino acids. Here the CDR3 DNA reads TGTGCCAGCAGTTTACCCGGGACAGGGGTAAATGGCTACACCTTC. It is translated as CASSLPGTGVNGYTF.

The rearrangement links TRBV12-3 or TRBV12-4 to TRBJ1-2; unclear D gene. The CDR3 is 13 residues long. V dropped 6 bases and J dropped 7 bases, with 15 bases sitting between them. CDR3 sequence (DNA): TGTGCCAGCAGCCCTAATTTAGCGGGTGGCTACACCTTC. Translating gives CASSPNLAGGYTF.

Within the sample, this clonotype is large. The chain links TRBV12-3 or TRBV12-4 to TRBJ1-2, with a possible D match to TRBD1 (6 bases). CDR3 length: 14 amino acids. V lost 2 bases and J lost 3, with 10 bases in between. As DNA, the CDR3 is TGTGCCAGCAGTTTATCGACAGGCGACTATGGCTACACCTTC. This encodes CASSLSTGDYGYTF.

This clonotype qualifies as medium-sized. Here the CDR3 DNA reads TGTGCCAGCAGTTCGACCAGGACAGATGGCTACACCTTC. It is translated as CASSSTRTDGYTF. This chain joins TRBV12-3 or TRBV12-4 and TRBJ1-2; D possibly corresponds to TRBD1 (6 bases). The germline V and J ends were trimmed by 4 bases and 6 bases, with 12 bases remaining between them. This CDR3 has 13 amino acids.

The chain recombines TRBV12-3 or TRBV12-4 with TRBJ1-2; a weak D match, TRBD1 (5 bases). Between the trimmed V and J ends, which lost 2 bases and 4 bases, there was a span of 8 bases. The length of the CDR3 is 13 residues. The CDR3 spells CASSLRQSYGYTF. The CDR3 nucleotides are TGTGCCAGCAGTTTACGACAGAGCTATGGCTACACCTTC.

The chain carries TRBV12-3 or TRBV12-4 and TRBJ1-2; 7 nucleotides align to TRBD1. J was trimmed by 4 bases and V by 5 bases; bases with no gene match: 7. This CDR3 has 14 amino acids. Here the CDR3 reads CASSPQGTSYGYTF. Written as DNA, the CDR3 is TGTGCCAGCAGTCCACAGGGGACGAGCTATGGCTACACCTTC.

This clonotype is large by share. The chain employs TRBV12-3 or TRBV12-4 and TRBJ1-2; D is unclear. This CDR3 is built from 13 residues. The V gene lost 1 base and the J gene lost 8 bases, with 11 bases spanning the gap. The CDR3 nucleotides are TGTGCCAGCAGTTTAGATGGGAATGAGGGCTACACCTTC. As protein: CASSLDGNEGYTF.

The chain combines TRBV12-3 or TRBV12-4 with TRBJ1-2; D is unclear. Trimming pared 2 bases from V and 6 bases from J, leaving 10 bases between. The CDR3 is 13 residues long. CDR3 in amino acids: CASSLTSTDGYTF. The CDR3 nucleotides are TGTGCCAGCAGTTTAACCAGCACCGATGGCTACACCTTC.

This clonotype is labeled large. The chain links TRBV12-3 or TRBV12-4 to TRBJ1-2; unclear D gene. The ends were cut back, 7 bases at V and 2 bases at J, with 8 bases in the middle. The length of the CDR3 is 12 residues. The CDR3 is CASTKGNYGYTF. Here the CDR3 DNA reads TGTGCCAGCACCAAGGGAAACTATGGCTACACCTTC.

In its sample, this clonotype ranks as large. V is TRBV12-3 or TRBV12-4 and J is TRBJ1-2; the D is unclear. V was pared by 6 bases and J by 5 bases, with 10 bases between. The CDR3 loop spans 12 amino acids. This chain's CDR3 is CASSLDGYGYTF. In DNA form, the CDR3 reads TGTGCCAGCAGCCTAGACGGGTATGGCTACACCTTC.

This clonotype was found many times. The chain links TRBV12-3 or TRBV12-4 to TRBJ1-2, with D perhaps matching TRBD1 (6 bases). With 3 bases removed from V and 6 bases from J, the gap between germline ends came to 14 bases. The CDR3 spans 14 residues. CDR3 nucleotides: TGTGCCAGCAGTTTCGAACTCAGGGGCGATGGCTACACCTTC. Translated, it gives CASSFELRGDGYTF.

The CDR3 loop reads CASSSRQRQGDLGGYTF. The CDR3 DNA is TGTGCCAGCAGTTCCCGTCAAAGACAGGGTGATTTAGGTGGCTACACCTTC. The gene calls are TRBV12-3 or TRBV12-4 and TRBJ1-2; 7 bases line up with TRBD1. The CDR3 length is 17 residues. V lost 4 bases and J lost 7; bases outside the gene matches: 18.

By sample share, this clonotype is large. CDR3 protein: CASSLGAPLYGYTF. The CDR3 nucleotides are TGTGCCAGCAGTTTAGGGGCTCCTCTCTATGGCTACACCTTC. The chain employs TRBV12-3 or TRBV12-4 and TRBJ1-2; D call uncertain. Trimming removed 1 base from V and 4 bases from J, with 10 bases in between. The CDR3 runs 14 residues.

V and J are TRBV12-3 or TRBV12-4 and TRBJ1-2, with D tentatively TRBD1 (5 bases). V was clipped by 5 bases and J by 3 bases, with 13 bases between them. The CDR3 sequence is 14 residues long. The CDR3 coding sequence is TGTGCCAGCAGTAGGAGGGGCATCGACTATGGCTACACCTTC. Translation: CASSRRGIDYGYTF.